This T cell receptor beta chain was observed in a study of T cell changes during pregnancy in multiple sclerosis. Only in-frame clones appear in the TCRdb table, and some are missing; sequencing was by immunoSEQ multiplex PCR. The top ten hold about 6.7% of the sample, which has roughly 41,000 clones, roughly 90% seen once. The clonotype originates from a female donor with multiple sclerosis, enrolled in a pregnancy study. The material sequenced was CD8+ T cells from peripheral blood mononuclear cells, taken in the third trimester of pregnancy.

The CDR3 DNA reads as TGTGCCAGCAGCCTCGGACAGGGACAAAATGAGCAGTTCTTC. Translating gives CASSLGQGQNEQFF. The rearrangement uses TRBV4-2 and TRBJ2-1; the match to TRBD1 covers 8 bases. Germline V gives CDR1 LGHNA, CDR2 YNFKEQ. The J segment lost 7 bases and the V segment lost 4 bases, leaving 6 bases of the junction unmatched. This CDR3 comprises 14 residues.